This T cell receptor (beta chain) was captured by sequencing in a study of vaccination effects on CD4 cells after COVID-19 (dated by TCRdb to 2021 to 2024). Background for the entire study: Post-vaccine samples across the study were collected a median of 72 days after the second dose, with a range of 14 to 241. In both COVID-19 convalescent patients and infection-naive vaccine recipients, the study compared SARS-CoV-2 spike-specific CD4+ TCR repertoires from before mRNA vaccination with those from after it. Altogether, around ten COVID-19 convalescent patients and a few SARS-CoV-2-naive healthy vaccine recipients made up the full study. Cultures from other donors in the study were sequenced using the Oncomine TCR Beta short-read assay on an Illumina iSeq 100.

In the ViraFEST assay, PBMC were stimulated with viral peptide pools, and TCR sequencing was then used to find antigen-specific CD4+ T cell clonotypes based on their expansion. After around ten days of culture, CD4+ T cells were isolated with the EasySep CD4+ T cell isolation kit. Participants received two doses of either the BNT162b2 or the mRNA-1273 mRNA SARS-CoV-2 vaccine. None of the healthy vaccine recipients had a prior SARS-CoV-2 infection, which was confirmed by nucleocapsid antibody tests that came back negative both before and after vaccination. About 2.2 million PBMC per well were cultured in IMDM with roughly 5% human AB serum, 10 IU/ml IL-2 and gentamicin, plus 10 ug/ml peptides. Half of the culture medium was replaced with fresh IL-2-containing medium on days 3 and 7. Unless noted otherwise, every peptide stimulation condition was cultured in triplicate wells. PBMC were separated from whole blood using Ficoll-Paque Plus gradient centrifugation and were then either cryopreserved at -140C or used fresh. Overlapping peptide pools spanned the spike proteins of SARS-CoV-2 and the common cold coronaviruses HCoV-NL63, HCoV-OC43 and HCoV-229E. Genomic DNA was extracted from cultured CD4+ T cells with the QIAamp micro DNA kit.

As to this clone: Its antigen is not yet known. No per-base quality is available; no much larger clone lies one base away.

CDR3 length: 13 amino acids, cysteine to phenylalanine. CDR3 DNA only is kept here, 39 bases in frame from base 1. V is pruned by 9 bases and J by 5 bases, leaving 6 bases of the junction without a gene match. CDR1 and CDR2 were assigned from the germline V gene as MNHEY and SVGAGI. Library preparation used the immunoSEQ multiplex PCR assay. DNA from the CD4+ T cells that had been cultured and isolated underwent TCR beta CDR3 sequencing. Turning to the authors' computational methods: The analysis removed non-productive TCR sequences, trimmed reads to the CDR3 region, and retained only CDR3s that were 7 or more amino acids long. Antigen-specific clonotypes were identified using the MANAFEST web app by comparison of expansion in peptide wells against reference cultures. To be called positive, a clone needed expansion at FDR<0.05 compared with the reference and with all other wells, an odds ratio greater than 5, and a frequency greater than 0.1% in two replicate wells. Clonotypes significantly expanded in SARS-CoV-2 spike wells and in at least one common cold coronavirus spike condition were defined as cross-reactive. CDR3 similarity was assessed by Levenshtein distance using the stringdist R package, and unrooted trees were constructed with ape in R 3.6.1. As stored in TCRdb, this immuneACCESS dataset retains in-frame rearrangements with V and J assigned. A fraction of the clones does not appear; measured against another copy, unresolved V genes explain less than half of the discrepancy, and the remainder lacks a known reason. Clone size and V and J calls were adopted from that table, with D and trimming inferred from the DNA. This sample lists roughly 55,000 clones; roughly three quarters were detected once. The biggest ten clones account for less than 2.5% of the sample.

Overall study outcomes, separate from this receptor: The study was limited by a small number of convalescent patients and lacked early post-infection timepoints. Clones induced by infection and clones induced by vaccination both contracted markedly at late timepoints after vaccination, which fits with T cell responses waning over time. Among healthy vaccine recipients, nearly all vaccine-induced clones were SARS-CoV-2 mono-reactive, and only 1 of 255 was cross-reactive with common cold coronaviruses.

The source is a human donor who received a COVID-19 vaccine. The sequence links TRBV6-5 to TRBJ1-4, with 7 bases matching TRBD1. The specimen was CD4+ T cells from PBMCs cultured with HCoV-OC43 spike peptides, collected after COVID-19 vaccination. In light of the paper, this sample's cell subset or site label describes: HCoV-OC43 spike overlapping peptide pool stimulation. The bases are TGTGCCAGTGAGGGACAGCAAAATGAAAAACTGTTTTTT. Translated, it gives CASEGQQNEKLFF.